What follows are 32 T cell receptor beta chains derived from one specimen sequenced in a study of T cells after yellow fever vaccination. A single record per CDR3 protein comes from TCRdb applying MiXCR to the 5' RACE reads. The repertoire consists of about 160,000 distinct CDR3 sequences, with approximately 6.8% occurring once and the leading ten covering roughly 2.5%. Sequences were derived from CD4+ T cells sorted from PBMCs, sampled 4 to 5 days after the first yellow fever vaccination. The receptors derive from a man aged 18 to 30 who received the YFV17D yellow fever vaccine.

This clonotype was observed at least ten times. The chain employs TRBV5-1 and TRBJ1-2; no clear D gene. CDR1 is SGHRS, CDR2 YFSETQ, per germline. V was cut by 0 bases and J by 3 bases, with 12 bases left in between. The CDR3 is 15 amino acids. CDR3 sequence (DNA): TGCGCCAGCAGCTTGGGGTCTGATGACGACTATGGCTACACCTTC. Translated: CASSLGSDDDYGYTF.

This clonotype occurred many times. V and J are TRBV11-3 and TRBJ2-2, with a tentative D call TRBD2 (6 bases). V was clipped by 5 bases and J by 0 bases, with 13 bases between them. The CDR3 length is 16 residues. The germline gives CDR1 SGHNT, CDR2 YENEEA. The CDR3 reads CASSPMEGTNTGELFF. CDR3 in DNA: TGTGCCAGCAGCCCGATGGAGGGTACGAACACCGGGGAGCTGTTTTTT.

This clonotype was counted ten times or more. V gene TRBV29-1 combines with J gene TRBJ2-7; TRBD1 aligns across 8 bases. Germline CDR1 is SQVTM and CDR2 is ANQGSEA. The CDR3 length is 12 residues. V was pared by 8 bases and J by 4 bases, with 7 bases of the junction left unmatched. The CDR3 reads CSCQGQAYEQYF. In DNA form, the CDR3 reads TGCAGCTGCCAGGGACAGGCGTACGAGCAGTACTTC.

Regarding this clonotype: Just one base apart from a much larger clone, this may be a read error. The chain is built from TRBV4-1 and TRBJ2-2, with 8 bases aligning to TRBD1. The germline CDR1 and CDR2 sequences are MGHRA and YSYEKL. V was pared by 7 bases and J by 6 bases, with 10 bases of the junction left unmatched. This CDR3 is 15 amino acids long. CDR3 DNA sequence: TGCGCCAGCATCGCCAGGGGGCTCTCGTCCGGGGAGCTGTTTTTT. Translation: CASIARGLSSGELFF.

The chain recombines TRBV9 with TRBJ2-7; a weak D match, TRBD1 (6 bases). CDR1 is SGDLS and CDR2 is YYNGEE in the germline V gene. The CDR3 is made up of 14 amino acids. V was cut by 7 bases and J by 12 bases, with 26 bases left in between. The chain's CDR3 is CASGLIGDNPRGYV. CDR3 DNA: TGTGCCAGCGGATTAATCGGGGACAACCCCCGGGGGTACGTC.

This chain connects TRBV20-1 to TRBJ1-2; no definite D call. This CDR3 has 15 residues. V was pared by 2 bases and J by 3 bases, with 16 bases between. Germline lookup yields CDR1 DFQATT and CDR2 SNEGSKA (reference sequence). In nucleotides, the CDR3 is TGCAGTGCTAGAATCCCCGGACGGCTATACTATGGCTACACCTTC. Its translation: CSARIPGRLYYGYTF.

V is TRBV9 and J is TRBJ2-3; 9 bases map to TRBD2. With 6 bases clipped from V and 9 bases from J, the junction kept 14 bases outside the gene matches. This CDR3 has 15 residues. Germline V gene sequence: CDR1 SGDLS, CDR2 YYNGEE. The CDR3 DNA follows: TGTGCCAGCAACCCTTGCGGGGGGGCCTCCGGGACGCAGTATTTT. Encoded protein: CASNPCGGASGTQYF. The entire variable domain, with the rest obtained from reference TRBV9 and TRBJ2-3, is as follows: DSGVTQTPKHLITATGQRVTLRCSPRSGDLSVYWYQQSLDQGLQFLIQYYNGEERAKGNILERFSAQQFPDLHSELNLSSLELGDSALYFCASNPCGGASGTQYFGPGTRLTVL.

This clonotype came up many times. The chain links TRBV7-9 to TRBJ2-5; TRBD1 matches at 9 bases. Trimming cost V 4 bases and J 5 bases; bases outside gene matches: 8. Germline V lookup: CDR1 SEHNR, CDR2 FQNEAQ (reference sequence). CDR3 length: 15 residues. The CDR3 protein is CASSSGTGIGETQYF. CDR3 in DNA: TGTGCCAGCAGCTCCGGGACAGGGATTGGCGAGACCCAGTACTTC.

This clonotype appeared a few times. V gene TRBV15 combines with J gene TRBJ1-5; the D is unclear. Germline CDR1 LNHNV, CDR2 YYDKDF (reference sequence). The ends were cut back, 1 base at V and 0 bases at J, with 7 bases in the middle. CDR3 size: 15 residues. Written as DNA, the CDR3 is TGTGCCACCAGCAGAGCTGGGTTTAGCAATCAGCCCCAGCATTTT. It translates to CATSRAGFSNQPQHF. Full variable domain (remainder filled in from reference TRBV15 and TRBJ1-5): DAMVIQNPRYQVTQFGKPVTLSCSQTLNHNVMYWYQQKSSQAPKLLFHYYDKDFNNEADTPDNFQSRRPNTSFCFLDIRSPGLGDTAMYLCATSRAGFSNQPQHFGDGTRLSIL.

This clonotype was found many times. The V gene is TRBV28, the J gene TRBJ2-7, with D perhaps matching TRBD1 (6 bases). The CDR3 is made up of 12 amino acids. V lost 6 bases and J lost 6, with 12 bases in between. CDR1 and CDR2 from the germline V gene are MDHEN and SYDVKM. CDR3 loop: CASSPTGLEQYV. Written as DNA, the CDR3 is TGTGCCAGCAGCCCGACAGGTCTCGAGCAGTACGTC.

This clonotype occurred many times. For the CDR3, the DNA is TGTGCCAGCTCACCAATGGACAGGGCCTACGAGCAGTACGTC. This sequence encodes CASSPMDRAYEQYV. This chain connects TRBV18 to TRBJ2-7; 8 nucleotides match TRBD1. Germline trimming cut 2 bases from V and 2 bases from J; bases unmatched to any gene: 2. The CDR3 contains 14 residues. Germline assignment: CDR1 KGHSH and CDR2 LQKENI.

This clonotype was detected only a few times. The V and J genes are TRBV28 and TRBJ2-3; 8 nucleotides line up with TRBD1. Germline V CDR1 and CDR2: MDHEN, SYDVKM. Trimming at V came to 5 bases and at J to 4 bases, leaving 14 bases not matched to a gene. CDR3 size: 17 residues. CDR3 amino acids: CASSKRQGTSVADTQYF. The CDR3 DNA is TGTGCCAGCAGTAAGCGACAGGGGACATCCGTCGCAGATACGCAGTATTTT.

This clonotype turned up a few times. The chain is built from TRBV4-3 and TRBJ1-6; TRBD1 matches at 8 bases. From germline, CDR1 is LGHNA and CDR2 YSLEER. This CDR3 comprises 16 residues. After removal of 5 bases from V and 7 bases from J, the junction contained 10 bases not matched to a gene. CDR3: CASSTSLQGANSPLHF. The CDR3 DNA follows: TGCGCCAGCAGCACCAGCCTCCAGGGGGCAAATTCACCCCTCCACTTT.

This clonotype came up many times. The chain carries TRBV7-2 and TRBJ1-1; the D is unclear. CDR3 length equals 14 residues. V lost 1 base and J lost 2, with 8 bases in between. Germline CDR1 SGHTA, CDR2 FQGNSA. This chain's CDR3 is CASSLVSGNTEAFF. The CDR3 nucleotides read TGTGCCAGCAGCTTAGTGTCCGGTAACACTGAAGCTTTCTTT.

There are many counts of this clonotype. V and J are TRBV3-1 and TRBJ2-2; 11 bases map to TRBD2. V lost 1 base, J lost 4 bases, and 5 bases stayed unmatched. This CDR3 comprises 17 residues. The germline V gene encodes CDR1 LGHDT and CDR2 YNNKEL (reference sequence). For the CDR3, the DNA is TGTGCCAGCAGCCAAGGACTAGCGGGACAAACCACCGGGGAGCTGTTTTTT. Its translation is CASSQGLAGQTTGELFF. The full variable domain, its missing parts supplied by reference TRBV3-1 and TRBJ2-2, is DTAVSQTPKYLVTQMGNDKSIKCEQNLGHDTMYWYKQDSKKFLKIMFSYNNKELIINETVPNRFSPKSPDKAHLNLHINSLELGDSAVYFCASSQGLAGQTTGELFFGEGSRLTVL.

In this sample, this clonotype turned up a few times. This sequence joins TRBV7-3 and TRBJ2-3; 9 bases are shared with TRBD2. Germline V gene data show CDR1 as SGHTA and CDR2 as FQGTGA. V gave up 2 bases and J gave up 2 bases; unmatched junction bases: 5. The CDR3 length is 16 residues. CDR3 region: CASSLRAGGSTDTQYF. The CDR3 DNA is TGTGCCAGCAGCTTACGAGCGGGGGGTTCCACAGATACGCAGTATTTT.

The chain is built from TRBV25-1 and TRBJ2-4, with TRBD2 identical over 7 bases. Looked up from germline, CDR1 is MGHDK and CDR2 is SYGVNS. This CDR3 contains 16 residues. J gave up 7 bases and V 0 bases, and 9 bases lay outside the gene matches. CDR3 nucleotide sequence: TGTGCCAGCAGTGAATACTCTAGCGGAGGCTCCAACATTCAGTACTTC. It codes for CASSEYSSGGSNIQYF.

The sample holds many counts of this clonotype. This chain joins TRBV7-3 and TRBJ2-2, with D possibly matching TRBD1 (5 bases). CDR3 length: 17 residues. Deletions cut 5 bases from V and 6 bases from J, with 22 bases between. Germline V CDR1 and CDR2: SGHTA, FQGTGA. CDR3 in DNA: TGTGCCAGCAGCCTTACACACAACCTCCAGGGCGCCGGGGAGCTGTTTTTT. It is translated as CASSLTHNLQGAGELFF.

This clonotype was detected many times. V usage is TRBV7-2 and J usage is TRBJ1-4; 8 bases align to TRBD1. Trimming cost V 5 bases and J 4 bases; bases outside gene matches: 3. Germline CDR1 SGHTA, CDR2 FQGNSA. The CDR3 consists of 14 residues. Here the CDR3 reads CASSAGGHNEKLFF. The CDR3 DNA reads as TGTGCCAGCAGCGCAGGGGGCCATAATGAAAAACTGTTTTTT.

This sequence joins TRBV3-1 and TRBJ2-1; 10 nucleotides agree with TRBD1. V lost 0 bases to trimming and J lost 5 bases; unmatched junction nucleotides: 1. This CDR3 is built from 15 residues. The germline V gene has CDR1 LGHDT and CDR2 YNNKEL (reference sequence). CDR3 bases: TGTGCCAGCAGCCAAGAGGGGACAGGGGACAATGAGCAGTTCTTC. Encoded protein: CASSQEGTGDNEQFF.

This clonotype was seen ten or more times. V and J are TRBV5-1 and TRBJ2-4; possible D gene TRBD2, 6 bases. Germline V gives CDR1 SGHRS, CDR2 YFSETQ. This CDR3 has 16 residues. Trimming shortened V by 0 bases and J by 0 bases, and 10 bases separated the two germline ends. CDR3 sequence: CASSLGGVLAKNIQYF. As DNA, the CDR3 is TGCGCCAGCAGCTTGGGGGGGGTACTAGCCAAAAACATTCAGTACTTC.

The table lists this clonotype with many counts. The chain is built from TRBV7-3 and TRBJ2-7, with D possibly being TRBD2 (5 bases). Germline values: CDR1 SGHTA, CDR2 FQGTGA. The ends were cut back, 2 bases at V and 6 bases at J, with 11 bases in the middle. The CDR3 is made up of 13 amino acids. In nucleotides, the CDR3 is TGTGCCAGCAGCTTAGGGAGTTCAGGCGAGCAGTACTTC. Translating gives CASSLGSSGEQYF. Together with reference TRBV7-3 and TRBJ2-7, the CDR3 gives the full variable domain: GAGVSQTPSNKVTEKGKYVELRCDPISGHTALYWYRQSLGQGPEFLIYFQGTGAADDSGLPNDRFFAVRPEGSVSTLKIQRTERGDSAVYLCASSLGSSGEQYFGPGTRLTVT.

This clonotype was seen only a few times. This rearrangement joins TRBV4-3 to TRBJ1-1; perhaps TRBD1 as D (5 bases). CDR3 size: 15 residues. Trimming removed 4 bases from V and 1 base from J, with 13 bases in between. Germline V lookup: CDR1 LGHNA, CDR2 YSLEER. The CDR3 DNA is TGCGCCAGCAGCCTAATGATCGGGGGGAACACTGAAGCTTTCTTT. This codes for CASSLMIGGNTEAFF.

This clonotype was counted ten times or more. The chain is built from TRBV5-1 and TRBJ2-5, with D tentatively TRBD1 (8 bases). The V end was cut by 4 bases, the J end by 2 bases, with 15 bases between. The CDR3 extends over 15 amino acids. Germline lookup yields CDR1 SGHRS and CDR2 YFSETQ. The CDR3 reads CASSLTGGAQETQYF. The CDR3 coding sequence is TGCGCCAGCAGCCTCACAGGGGGGGCTCAAGAGACCCAGTACTTC.

This clonotype was found many times. The V and J genes are TRBV29-1 and TRBJ2-3; D is unresolved. This CDR3 spans 11 amino acids. CDR1 and CDR2 (germline): SQVTM, ANQGSEA. V lost 6 bases, J lost 3 bases, and 7 bases lay in between. The CDR3, as DNA: TGCAGCGTGGCGCGAACAGATACGCAGTATTTT. Translation: CSVARTDTQYF.

In its sample, this clonotype was seen a few times. The genes are TRBV30 and TRBJ1-1; possibly TRBD1 for D (5 bases). The V end lost 3 bases, the J end lost 1 base, and 15 bases lay between the germline ends. Germline V CDR1 and CDR2: GTSNPN, SVGIG (reference sequence). CDR3 length: 15 amino acids. The CDR3 loop is CAWSDPTAGNTEAFF. CDR3 nucleotides: TGTGCCTGGAGCGACCCGACAGCCGGGAACACTGAAGCTTTCTTT. Drawing the rest from reference TRBV30 and TRBJ1-1, the complete variable domain is SQTIHQWPATLVQPVGSPLSLECTVEGTSNPNLYWYRQAAGRGLQLLFYSVGIGQISSEVPQNLSASRPQDRQFILSSKKLLLSDSGFYLCAWSDPTAGNTEAFFGQGTRLTVV.

This clonotype was recorded many times. The chain couples TRBV7-9 to TRBJ2-1, with TRBD2 as a possible D gene (6 bases). V lost 3 bases to trimming and J lost 0 bases, with 9 bases between them. CDR1 SEHNR and CDR2 FQNEAQ come from the germline V gene (reference sequence). The CDR3 contains 15 residues. CDR3 residues: CASSFGGASYNEQFF. The CDR3 DNA is TGTGCCAGCAGCTTCGGGGGTGCCTCCTACAATGAGCAGTTCTTC.

In this sample, this clonotype turned up a few times. This chain connects TRBV2 to TRBJ2-5, with D hard to call. The germline gives CDR1 SNHLY, CDR2 FYNNEI. The ends were cut back, 10 bases at V and 1 base at J, with 7 bases in the middle. The CDR3 is made up of 11 amino acids. In DNA form, the CDR3 reads TGTGCCATAGGCCGCCAAGAGACCCAGTACTTC. Its protein is CAIGRQETQYF.

This chain uses TRBV27 with TRBJ1-1, with D possibly TRBD1 on 5 matching bases. V was cut by 0 bases and J by 1 base, with 12 bases left in between. This CDR3 contains 16 residues. Germline CDR1 and CDR2: MNHEY and SMNVEV (reference sequence). The CDR3 sequence: CASSLSIQGPNTEAFF. The CDR3 DNA reads TGTGCCAGCAGTTTATCGATCCAGGGACCGAACACTGAAGCTTTCTTT.

This clonotype has just a few counts. J is TRBJ2-5 and V is TRBV7-2; 8 nucleotides line up with TRBD2. This CDR3 has 17 residues. The germline V gene has CDR1 SGHTA and CDR2 FQGNSA. Trimming at V came to 2 bases and at J to 5 bases, leaving 13 bases not matched to a gene. CDR3 sequence: CASSLRRGAAARETQYF. The CDR3 DNA sequence: TGTGCCAGCAGCTTAAGGCGGGGGGCCGCGGCTCGCGAGACCCAGTACTTC.

This clonotype was detected a few times. The chain couples TRBV6-5 to TRBJ2-7; no clear D gene. Germline-derived CDR1 and CDR2 are MNHEY and SVGAGI. The CDR3 consists of 13 residues. Trimming took 5 bases from V and 7 from J, leaving 15 bases between them. In nucleotides, the CDR3 is TGTGCCAGCAGTCACCCTCAGTGGTTGGAGCAGTACGTC. Translated: CASSHPQWLEQYV.

This clonotype was seen many times. The chain links TRBV3-1 to TRBJ1-3, with D hard to call. The CDR3 consists of 12 residues. Germline loops: CDR1 LGHDT, CDR2 YNNKEL (reference sequence). Trimming took off 4 bases at V and 8 bases at J, with 9 bases between the two ends. CDR3 sequence: CASSRGWDTIYF. The CDR3 DNA follows: TGTGCCAGCAGCCGAGGGTGGGACACCATATATTTT.